This TCR beta chain was found in a study of spatial heterogeneity in lung cancer. Looking at the study overall: Sequence detection consistently recorded a greater number of beta-chain than alpha-chain sequences.

A note on this clonotype: Its antigen remains unknown.

MiXCR was run by TCRdb on the 5' RACE reads, yielding one entry per CDR3 protein. The table has roughly 3,400 distinct CDR3 sequences, roughly 30% seen once. Time point here: sample taken at primary tumor resection. The authors sequenced whole RNA from tumor, nontumor lung or frozen PBMC without sorting. V gave up 1 base and J gave up 6 bases; unmatched junction bases: 11. Germline V lookup: CDR1 DFQATT, CDR2 SNEGSKA (reference sequence). CDR3 size: 16 residues. Points from the study as a whole: For tumor T cells, estimated coverage reached only about 7.4% (alpha) and over 11% (beta). It was found that expanded intratumoral alpha and beta TCR counts tracked tumor mutation counts.

The specimen comprised lung tumor tissue, sampled at surgery. This chain links TRBV20-1 with TRBJ2-3; 9 bases line up with TRBD2. This receptor was identified in a female donor with early-stage non-small cell lung cancer. CDR3 in amino acids: CSARAIRSGGQDTQYF. CDR3 nucleotide sequence: TGCAGTGCTAGAGCCATTAGGAGCGGGGGGCAGGATACGCAGTATTTT.